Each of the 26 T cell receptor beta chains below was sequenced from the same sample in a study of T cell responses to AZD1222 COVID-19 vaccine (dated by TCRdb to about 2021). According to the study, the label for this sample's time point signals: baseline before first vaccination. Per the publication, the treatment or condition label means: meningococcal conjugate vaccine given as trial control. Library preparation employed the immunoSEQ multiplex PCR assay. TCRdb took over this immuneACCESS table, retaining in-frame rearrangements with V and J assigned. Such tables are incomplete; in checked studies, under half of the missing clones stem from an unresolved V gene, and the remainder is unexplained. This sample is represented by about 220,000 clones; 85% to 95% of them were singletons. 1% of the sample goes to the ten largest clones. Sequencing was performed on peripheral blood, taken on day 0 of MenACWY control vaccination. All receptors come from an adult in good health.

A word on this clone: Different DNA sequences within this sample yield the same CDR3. The CDR3 DNA sequence: TGCGCCAGCAGCTTGGGACAGTCCTATGGCTACACCTTC. This codes for CASSLGQSYGYTF. This chain links TRBV5-1 with TRBJ1-2; D is perhaps TRBD1 (5 bases). The CDR3 length is 13 residues. The ends were cut back, 0 bases at V and 4 bases at J, with 7 bases in the middle. Germline-derived CDR1 and CDR2 are SGHRS and YFSETQ.

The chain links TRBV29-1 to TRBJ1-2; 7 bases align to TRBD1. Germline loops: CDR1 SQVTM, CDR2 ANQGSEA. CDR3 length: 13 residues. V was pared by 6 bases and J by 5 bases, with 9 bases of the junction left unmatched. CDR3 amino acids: CSVGSRGGYGYTF. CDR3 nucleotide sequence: TGCAGCGTGGGTTCCAGGGGGGGATATGGCTACACCTTC.

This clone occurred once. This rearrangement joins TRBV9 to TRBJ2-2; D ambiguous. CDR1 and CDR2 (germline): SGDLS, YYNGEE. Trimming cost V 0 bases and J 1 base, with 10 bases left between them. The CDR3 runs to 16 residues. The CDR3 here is CASSVATALNTGELFF. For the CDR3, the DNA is TGTGCCAGCAGCGTAGCAACCGCCCTGAACACCGGGGAGCTGTTTTTT.

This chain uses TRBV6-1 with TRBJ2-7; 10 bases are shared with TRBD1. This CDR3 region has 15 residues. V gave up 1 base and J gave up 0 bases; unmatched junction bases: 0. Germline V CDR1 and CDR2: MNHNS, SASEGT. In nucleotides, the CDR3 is TGTGCCAGCAGTGAAGGGGACAGGGGCTCCTACGAGCAGTACTTC. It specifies CASSEGDRGSYEQYF.

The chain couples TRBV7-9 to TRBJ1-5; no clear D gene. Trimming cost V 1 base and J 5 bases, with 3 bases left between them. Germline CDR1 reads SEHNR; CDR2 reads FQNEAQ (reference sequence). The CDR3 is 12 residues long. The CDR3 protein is CASSLGDQPQHF. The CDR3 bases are TGTGCCAGCAGCTTAGGTGATCAGCCCCAGCATTTT.

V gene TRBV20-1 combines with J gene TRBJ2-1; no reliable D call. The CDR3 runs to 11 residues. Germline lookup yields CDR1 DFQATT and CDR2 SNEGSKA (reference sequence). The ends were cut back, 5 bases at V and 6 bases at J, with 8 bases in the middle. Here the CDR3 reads CSAPLRNEQFF. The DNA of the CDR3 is TGCAGTGCTCCCCTACGCAATGAGCAGTTCTTC.

CDR3 coding DNA: TGTGCCAGCAGTTTACGGAAGGAGAGGGGCAATCAGCCCCAGCATTTT. It encodes CASSLRKERGNQPQHF. The chain employs TRBV27 and TRBJ1-5, with D hard to call. Germline-derived CDR1 and CDR2 are MNHEY and SMNVEV (reference sequence). Trimming removed 2 bases from V and 2 bases from J, with 13 bases in between. The CDR3 sequence is 16 residues long.

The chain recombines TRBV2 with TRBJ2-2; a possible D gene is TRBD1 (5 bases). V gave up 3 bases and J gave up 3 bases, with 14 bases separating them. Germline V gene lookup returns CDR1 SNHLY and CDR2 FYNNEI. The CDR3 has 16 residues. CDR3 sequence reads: CASSEGIRGYTGELFF. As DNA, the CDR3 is TGTGCCAGCAGTGAGGGGATTAGGGGCTACACCGGGGAGCTGTTTTTT.

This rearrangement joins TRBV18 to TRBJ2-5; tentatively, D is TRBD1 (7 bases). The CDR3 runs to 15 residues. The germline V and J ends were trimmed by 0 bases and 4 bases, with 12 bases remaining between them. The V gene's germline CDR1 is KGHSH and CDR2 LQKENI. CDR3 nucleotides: TGTGCCAGCTCACCACCTAACAGGGGAGGAGAGACCCAGTACTTC. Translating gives CASSPPNRGGETQYF.

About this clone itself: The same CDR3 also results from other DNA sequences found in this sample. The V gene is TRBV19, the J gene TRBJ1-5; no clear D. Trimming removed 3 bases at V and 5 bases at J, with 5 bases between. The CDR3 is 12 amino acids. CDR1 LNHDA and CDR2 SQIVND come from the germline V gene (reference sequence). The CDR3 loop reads CASSMSDQPQHF. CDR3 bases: TGTGCCAGTAGTATGAGTGATCAGCCCCAGCATTTT.

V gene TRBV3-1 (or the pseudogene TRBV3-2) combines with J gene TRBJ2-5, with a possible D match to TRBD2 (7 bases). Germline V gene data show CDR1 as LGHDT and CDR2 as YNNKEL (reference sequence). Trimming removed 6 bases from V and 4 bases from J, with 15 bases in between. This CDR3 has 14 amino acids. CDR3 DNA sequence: TGTGCCAGCAGGATTACGGGGGGCCTAGAGACCCAGTACTTC. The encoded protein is CASRITGGLETQYF.

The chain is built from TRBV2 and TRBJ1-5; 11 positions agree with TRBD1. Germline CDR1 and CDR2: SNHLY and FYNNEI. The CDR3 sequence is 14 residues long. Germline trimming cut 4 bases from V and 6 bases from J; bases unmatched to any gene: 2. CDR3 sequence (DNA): TGTGCCAGCAGTGTGGACAGGGGGCGTCAGCCCCAGCATTTT. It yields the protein CASSVDRGRQPQHF. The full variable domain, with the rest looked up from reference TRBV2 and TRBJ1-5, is EPEVTQTPSHQVTQMGQEVILRCVPISNHLYFYWYRQILGQKVEFLVSFYNNEISEKSEIFDDQFSVERPDGSNFTLKIRSTKLEDSAMYFCASSVDRGRQPQHFGDGTRLSIL.

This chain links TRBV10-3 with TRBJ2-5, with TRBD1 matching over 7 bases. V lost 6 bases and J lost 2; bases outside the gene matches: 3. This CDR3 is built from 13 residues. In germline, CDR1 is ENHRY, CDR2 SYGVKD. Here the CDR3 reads CAIRGDRQETQYF. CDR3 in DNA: TGTGCCATCAGGGGGGACAGACAAGAGACCCAGTACTTC.

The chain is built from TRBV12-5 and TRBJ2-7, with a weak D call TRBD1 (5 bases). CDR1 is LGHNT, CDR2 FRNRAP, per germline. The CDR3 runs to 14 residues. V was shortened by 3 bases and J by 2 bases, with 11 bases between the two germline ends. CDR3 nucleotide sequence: TGTGCTAGTGGTTTTGGGCAGGGTCCCTACGAGCAGTACTTC. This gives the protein CASGFGQGPYEQYF. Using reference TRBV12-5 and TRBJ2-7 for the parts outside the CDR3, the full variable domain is DARVTQTPRHKVTEMGQEVTMRCQPILGHNTVFWYRQTMMQGLELLAYFRNRAPLDDSGMPKDRFSAEMPDATLATLKIQPSEPRDSAVYFCASGFGQGPYEQYFGPGTRLTVT.

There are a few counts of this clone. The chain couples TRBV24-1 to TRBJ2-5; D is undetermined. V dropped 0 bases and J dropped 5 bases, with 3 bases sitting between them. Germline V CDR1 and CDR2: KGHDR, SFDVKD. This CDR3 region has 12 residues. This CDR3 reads CATSDLRETQYF. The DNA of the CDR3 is TGTGCCACCAGTGATTTGAGGGAGACCCAGTACTTC.

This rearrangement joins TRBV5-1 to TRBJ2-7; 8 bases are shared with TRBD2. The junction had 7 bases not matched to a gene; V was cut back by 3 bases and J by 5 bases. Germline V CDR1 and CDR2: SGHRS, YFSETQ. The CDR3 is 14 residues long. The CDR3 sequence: CASSSGGLVHEQYF. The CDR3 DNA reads TGCGCCAGCAGCTCGGGGGGGCTCGTCCACGAGCAGTACTTC.

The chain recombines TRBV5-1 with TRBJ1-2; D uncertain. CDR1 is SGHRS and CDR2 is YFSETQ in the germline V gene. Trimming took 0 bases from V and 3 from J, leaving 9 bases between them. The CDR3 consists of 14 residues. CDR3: CASSLGKGDYGYTF. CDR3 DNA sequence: TGCGCCAGCAGCTTGGGGAAAGGAGACTATGGCTACACCTTC.

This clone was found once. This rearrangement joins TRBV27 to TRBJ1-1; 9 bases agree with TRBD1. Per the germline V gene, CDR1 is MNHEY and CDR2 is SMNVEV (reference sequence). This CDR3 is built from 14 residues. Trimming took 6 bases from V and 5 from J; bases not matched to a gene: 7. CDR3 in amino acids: CASRGGQGSTEAFF. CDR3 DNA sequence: TGTGCCAGCAGGGGGGGACAGGGAAGTACTGAAGCTTTCTTT.

CDR3 DNA sequence: TGTGCCTGGAGTGGACACAGGAATTCACCCCTCCACTTT. The encoded protein is CAWSGHRNSPLHF. This chain joins TRBV30 and TRBJ1-6; D might be TRBD1 (5 bases). The CDR3 contains 13 residues. Per the germline V gene, CDR1 is GTSNPN and CDR2 is SVGIG (reference sequence). Trimming left V 1 base short and J 7 bases short, with 8 bases between.

The CDR3 sequence is CAWSTRQGFYEQYF. CDR3 bases: TGTGCCTGGAGTACCCGACAGGGCTTCTACGAGCAGTACTTC. The chain employs TRBV30 and TRBJ2-7, with 7 bases that match TRBD1. The CDR3 consists of 14 residues. Germline CDR1 and CDR2: GTSNPN and SVGIG (reference sequence). V shed 2 bases, J shed 3 bases, and the junction held 7 bases outside the gene matches.

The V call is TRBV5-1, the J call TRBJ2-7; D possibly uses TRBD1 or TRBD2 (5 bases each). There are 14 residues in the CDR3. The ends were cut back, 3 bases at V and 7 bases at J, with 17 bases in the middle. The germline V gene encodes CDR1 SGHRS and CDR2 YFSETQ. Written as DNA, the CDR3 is TGCGCCAGCAGCTACGGGACCGGTGGATGGGAGCAGTACTTC. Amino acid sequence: CASSYGTGGWEQYF.

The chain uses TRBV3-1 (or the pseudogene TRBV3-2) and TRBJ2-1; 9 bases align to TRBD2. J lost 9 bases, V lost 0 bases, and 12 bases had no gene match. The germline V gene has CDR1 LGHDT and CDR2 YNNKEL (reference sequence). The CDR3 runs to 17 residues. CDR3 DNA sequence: TGTGCCAGCAGCCAAGATTGGAGGGCGGGGGGGCATGGTGAGCAGTTCTTC. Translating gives CASSQDWRAGGHGEQFF.

CDR3 in amino acids: CATKAGPLSQPQHF. The CDR3 region has the DNA TGTGCCACTAAGGCAGGGCCCCTCAGTCAGCCCCAGCATTTT. The rearrangement joins TRBV27 to TRBJ1-5; D possibly corresponds to TRBD1 (5 bases). Germline values: CDR1 MNHEY, CDR2 SMNVEV (reference sequence). The CDR3 contains 14 residues. The V and J ends lost 10 bases and 6 bases respectively, with 19 bases between them.

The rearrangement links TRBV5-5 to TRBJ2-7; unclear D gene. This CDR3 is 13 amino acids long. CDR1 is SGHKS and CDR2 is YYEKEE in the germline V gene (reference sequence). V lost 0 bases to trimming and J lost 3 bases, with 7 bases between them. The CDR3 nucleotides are TGTGCCAGCAGCTTGGCGCCGGGCTACGAGCAGTACTTC. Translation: CASSLAPGYEQYF.

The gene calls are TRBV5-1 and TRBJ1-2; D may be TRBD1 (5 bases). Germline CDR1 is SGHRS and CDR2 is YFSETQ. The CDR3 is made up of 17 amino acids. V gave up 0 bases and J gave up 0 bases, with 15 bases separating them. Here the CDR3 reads CASSLGFRDSPNYGYTF. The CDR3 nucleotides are TGCGCCAGCAGCTTGGGATTTCGGGACTCCCCTAACTATGGCTACACCTTC.

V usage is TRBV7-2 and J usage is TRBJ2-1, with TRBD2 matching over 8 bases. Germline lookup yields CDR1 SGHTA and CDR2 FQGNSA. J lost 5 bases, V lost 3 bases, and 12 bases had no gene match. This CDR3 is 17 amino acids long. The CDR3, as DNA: TGTGCCAGCAGCTTTTTTCCTACCGGGGGGGACCACAATGAGCAGTTCTTC. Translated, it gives CASSFFPTGGDHNEQFF.